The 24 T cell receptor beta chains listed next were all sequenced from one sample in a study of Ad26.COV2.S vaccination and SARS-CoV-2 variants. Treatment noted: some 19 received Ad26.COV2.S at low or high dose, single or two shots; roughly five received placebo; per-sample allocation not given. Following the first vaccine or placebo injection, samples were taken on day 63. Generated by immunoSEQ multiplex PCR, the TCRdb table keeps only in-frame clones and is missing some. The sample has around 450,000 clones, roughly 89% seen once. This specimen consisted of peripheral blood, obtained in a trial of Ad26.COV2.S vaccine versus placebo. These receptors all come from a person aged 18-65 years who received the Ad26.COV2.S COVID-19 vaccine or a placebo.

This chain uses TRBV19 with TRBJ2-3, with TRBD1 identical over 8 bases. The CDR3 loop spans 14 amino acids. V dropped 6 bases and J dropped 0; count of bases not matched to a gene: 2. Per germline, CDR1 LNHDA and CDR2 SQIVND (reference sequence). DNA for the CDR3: TGTGCCAGTAGGACAGGGGCGAGCACAGATACGCAGTATTTT. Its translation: CASRTGASTDTQYF.

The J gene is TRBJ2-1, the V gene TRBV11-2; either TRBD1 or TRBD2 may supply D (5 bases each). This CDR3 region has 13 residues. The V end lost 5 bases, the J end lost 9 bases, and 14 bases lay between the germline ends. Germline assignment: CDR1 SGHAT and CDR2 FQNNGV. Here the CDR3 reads CASSGLMRGEQFF. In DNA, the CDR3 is TGTGCCAGCAGCGGATTAATGAGGGGTGAGCAGTTCTTC.

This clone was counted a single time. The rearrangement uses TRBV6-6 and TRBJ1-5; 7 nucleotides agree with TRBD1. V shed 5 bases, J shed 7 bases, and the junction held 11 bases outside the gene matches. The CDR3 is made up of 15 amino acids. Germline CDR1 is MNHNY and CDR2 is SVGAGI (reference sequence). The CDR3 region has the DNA TGTGCCAGCAGTATCGACAGGGAGAATCGGCAGCCCCAGCATTTT. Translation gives CASSIDRENRQPQHF.

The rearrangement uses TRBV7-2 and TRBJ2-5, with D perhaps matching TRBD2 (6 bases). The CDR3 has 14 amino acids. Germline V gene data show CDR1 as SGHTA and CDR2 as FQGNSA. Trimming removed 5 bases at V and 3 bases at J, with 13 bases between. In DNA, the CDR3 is TGTGCCAGCAGCCCGGTTGGCGGGGAAGAGACCCAGTACTTC. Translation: CASSPVGGEETQYF.

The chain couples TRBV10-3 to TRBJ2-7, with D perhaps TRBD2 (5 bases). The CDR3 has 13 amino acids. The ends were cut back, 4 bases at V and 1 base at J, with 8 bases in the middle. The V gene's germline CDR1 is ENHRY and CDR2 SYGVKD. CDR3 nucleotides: TGTGCCATCAGTGCGGACTTTTCCTACGAGCAGTACGTC. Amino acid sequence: CAISADFSYEQYV.

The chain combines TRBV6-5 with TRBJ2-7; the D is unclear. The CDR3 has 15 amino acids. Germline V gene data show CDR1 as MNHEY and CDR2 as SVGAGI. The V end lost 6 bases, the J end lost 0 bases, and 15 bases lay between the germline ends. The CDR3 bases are TGTGCCAGCAGCCACGGACGGACCAGCTCCTACGAGCAGTACTTC. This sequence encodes CASSHGRTSSYEQYF.

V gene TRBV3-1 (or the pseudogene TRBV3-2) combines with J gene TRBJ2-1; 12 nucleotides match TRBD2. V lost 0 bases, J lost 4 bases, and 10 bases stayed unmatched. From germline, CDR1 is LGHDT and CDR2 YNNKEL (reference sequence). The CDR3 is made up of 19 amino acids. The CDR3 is CASSQDGLAGRGWYNEQFF. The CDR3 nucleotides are TGTGCCAGCAGCCAAGACGGACTAGCGGGGAGAGGGTGGTACAATGAGCAGTTCTTC.

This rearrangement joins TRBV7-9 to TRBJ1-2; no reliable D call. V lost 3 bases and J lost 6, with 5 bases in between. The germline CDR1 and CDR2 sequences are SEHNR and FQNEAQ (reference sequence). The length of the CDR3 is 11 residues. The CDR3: CASSLYHGYTF. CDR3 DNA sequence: TGTGCCAGCAGCTTGTACCATGGCTACACCTTC.

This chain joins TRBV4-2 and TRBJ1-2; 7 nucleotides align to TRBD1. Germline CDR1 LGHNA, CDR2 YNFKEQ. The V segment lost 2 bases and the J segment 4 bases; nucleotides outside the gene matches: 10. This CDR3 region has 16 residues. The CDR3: CASSQLLGQDLYGYTF. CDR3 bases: TGTGCCAGCAGCCAACTCCTCGGACAGGACCTCTATGGCTACACCTTC.

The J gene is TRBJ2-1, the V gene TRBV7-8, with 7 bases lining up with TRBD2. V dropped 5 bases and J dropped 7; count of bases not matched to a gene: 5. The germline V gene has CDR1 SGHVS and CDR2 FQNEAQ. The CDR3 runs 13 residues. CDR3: CASSPTGGNEQFF. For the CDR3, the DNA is TGTGCCAGCAGCCCGACGGGGGGAAATGAGCAGTTCTTC.

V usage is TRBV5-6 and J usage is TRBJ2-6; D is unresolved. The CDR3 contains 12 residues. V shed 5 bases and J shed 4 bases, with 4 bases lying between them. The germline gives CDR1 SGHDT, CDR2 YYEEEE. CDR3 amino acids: CASRWGANVLTF. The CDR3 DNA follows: TGTGCCAGCAGGTGGGGGGCCAACGTCCTGACTTTC.

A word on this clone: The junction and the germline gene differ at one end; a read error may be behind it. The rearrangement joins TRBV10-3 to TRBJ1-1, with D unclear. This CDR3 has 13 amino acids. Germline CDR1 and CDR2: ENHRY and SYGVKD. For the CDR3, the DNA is TGTGCCATCAGCGAGTTCATTGGTGAGGAAGCTTTCTTT. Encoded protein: CAISEFIGEEAFF.

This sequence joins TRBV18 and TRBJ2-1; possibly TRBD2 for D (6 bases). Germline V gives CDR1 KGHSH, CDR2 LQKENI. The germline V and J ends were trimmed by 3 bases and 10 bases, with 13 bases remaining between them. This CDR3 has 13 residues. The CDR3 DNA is TGTGCCAGCTCACCTCTTGGGGACTCCGAGCAGTTCTTC. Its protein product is CASSPLGDSEQFF.

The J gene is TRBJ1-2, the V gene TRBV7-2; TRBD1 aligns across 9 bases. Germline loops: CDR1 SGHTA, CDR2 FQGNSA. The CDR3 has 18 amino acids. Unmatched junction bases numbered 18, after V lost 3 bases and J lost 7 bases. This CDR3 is CASSFSFDPGQGSGGYTF. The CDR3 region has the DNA TGTGCCAGCAGCTTTAGTTTCGATCCGGGACAGGGTTCGGGTGGCTACACCTTC.

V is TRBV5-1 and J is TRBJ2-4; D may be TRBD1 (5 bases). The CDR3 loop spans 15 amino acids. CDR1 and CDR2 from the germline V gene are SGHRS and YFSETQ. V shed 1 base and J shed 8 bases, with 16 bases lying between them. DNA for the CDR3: TGCGCCAGCAGCTTGAGTTGGCAGGGCTGGTACATTCAGTACTTC. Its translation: CASSLSWQGWYIQYF. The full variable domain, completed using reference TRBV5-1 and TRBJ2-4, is KAGVTQTPRYLIKTRGQQVTLSCSPISGHRSVSWYQQTPGQGLQFLFEYFSETQRNKGNFPGRFSGRQFSNSRSEMNVSTLELGDSALYLCASSLSWQGWYIQYFGAGTRLSVL.

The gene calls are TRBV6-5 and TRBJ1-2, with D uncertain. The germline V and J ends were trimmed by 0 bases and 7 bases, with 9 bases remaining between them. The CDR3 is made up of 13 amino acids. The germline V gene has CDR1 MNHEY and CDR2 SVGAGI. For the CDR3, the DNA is TGTGCCAGCAGTTACTCTGGGCGGAGTGGCTACACCTTC. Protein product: CASSYSGRSGYTF.

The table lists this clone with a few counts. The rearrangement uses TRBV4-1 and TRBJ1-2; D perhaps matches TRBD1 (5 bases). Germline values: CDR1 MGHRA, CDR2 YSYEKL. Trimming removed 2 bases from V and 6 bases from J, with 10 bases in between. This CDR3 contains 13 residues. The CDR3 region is CASSQIGTHGYTF. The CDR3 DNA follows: TGCGCCAGCAGCCAAATTGGGACGCATGGCTACACCTTC.

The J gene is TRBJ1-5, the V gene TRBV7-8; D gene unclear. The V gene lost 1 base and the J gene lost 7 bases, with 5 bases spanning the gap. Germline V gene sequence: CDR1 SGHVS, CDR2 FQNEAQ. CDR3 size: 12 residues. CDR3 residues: CASSLVVQPQHF. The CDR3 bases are TGTGCCAGCAGCTTAGTCGTCCAGCCCCAGCATTTT. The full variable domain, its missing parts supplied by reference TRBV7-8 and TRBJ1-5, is GAGVSQSPRYKVAKRGQDVALRCDPISGHVSLFWYQQALGQGPEFLTYFQNEAQLDKSGLPSDRFFAERPEGSVSTLKIQRTQQEDSAVYLCASSLVVQPQHFGDGTRLSIL.

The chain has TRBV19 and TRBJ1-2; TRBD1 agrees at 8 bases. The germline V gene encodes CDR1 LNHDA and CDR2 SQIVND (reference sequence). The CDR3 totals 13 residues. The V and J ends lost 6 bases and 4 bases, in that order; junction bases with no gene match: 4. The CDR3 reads CASSAGGLYGYTF. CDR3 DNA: TGTGCCAGTAGCGCAGGGGGCCTCTATGGCTACACCTTC.

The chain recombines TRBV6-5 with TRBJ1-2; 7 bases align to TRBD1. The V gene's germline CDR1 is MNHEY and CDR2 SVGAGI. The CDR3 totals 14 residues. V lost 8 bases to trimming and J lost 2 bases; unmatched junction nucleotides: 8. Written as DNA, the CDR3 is TGTGCCAGCGAACGCGACAGGGTCAACTATGGCTACACCTTC. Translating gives CASERDRVNYGYTF.

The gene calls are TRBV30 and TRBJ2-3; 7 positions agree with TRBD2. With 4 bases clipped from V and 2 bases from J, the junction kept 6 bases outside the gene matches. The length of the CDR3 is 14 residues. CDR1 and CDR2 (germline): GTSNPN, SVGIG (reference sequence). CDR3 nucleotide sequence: TGTGCCTGGAAGGTGGCGGGGGACACAGATACGCAGTATTTT. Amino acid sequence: CAWKVAGDTDTQYF.

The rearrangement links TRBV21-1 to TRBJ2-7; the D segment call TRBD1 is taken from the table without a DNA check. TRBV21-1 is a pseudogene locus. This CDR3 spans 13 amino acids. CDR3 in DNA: TGTGCCAGCAGCATGGACAGGGTCTACGAGCAGTACGTC. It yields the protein CASSMDRVYEQYV.

In nucleotides, the CDR3 is TGCAGCGTTGGAGGAAGAATTCGCACAGATACGCAGTATTTT. It specifies CSVGGRIRTDTQYF. The chain uses TRBV29-1 and TRBJ2-3; D not resolved. Trimming shortened V by 4 bases and J by 1 base, and 12 bases separated the two germline ends. This CDR3 comprises 14 residues. Per germline, CDR1 SQVTM and CDR2 ANQGSEA.

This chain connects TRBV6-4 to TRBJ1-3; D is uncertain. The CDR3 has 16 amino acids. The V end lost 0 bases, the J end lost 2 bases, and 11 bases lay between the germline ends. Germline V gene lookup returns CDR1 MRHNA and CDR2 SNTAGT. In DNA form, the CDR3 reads TGTGCCAGCAGTGACTCGTATAAAGGACCTGGAAACACCATATATTTT. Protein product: CASSDSYKGPGNTIYF.